This T cell receptor (beta chain) came from a study of T-cell reconstitution after alpha-beta-depleted transplantation in children (TCRdb year 2016). As for the study more broadly: The study quantitatively tracked T-cell immune reconstitution after TCRalphabeta/CD19-depleted allogeneic hematopoietic cell transplantation in children using TCR repertoire profiling. The full study reports these points: The frequencies of hyperexpanded clones fell over the following months, and after one year, T-cell counts and TCRbeta diversity were mostly attributed to newly produced T cells. The apparently early alphabetaT-cell count recovery about two months after transplant was reportedly dependent on only several hundred rapidly expanded clones derived from non-depleted graft cells. In some patients, high TCRbeta diversity at day 60 was attributed to recipient T cells and intrathymic progenitors that had survived conditioning.

Library generation was performed with PCR. These reads were obtained on an Illumina HiSeq 2500. TCR library preparation used molecular barcoding, with unique molecular identifiers applied to normalize quantification of the TCRbeta repertoire. Starting from the raw public reads, TCRdb applied fastp trimming at Q25, assembled clones with MiXCR and retained in-frame beta chains. Every distinct CDR3 protein forms one entry, paired with its most common genes and DNA. Within this sample are about 830,000 distinct CDR3 sequences, with roughly 15% of them counted one time only. Of the sample, about 4.6% falls within the top ten clones. Clipping removes 1 base from V and 1 base from J, with 2 as the unmatched junction base count. The germline V gene supplies CDR1 SGHRS and CDR2 YFSETQ. The CDR3, from cysteine to phenylalanine, totals 15 residues. The sequence is cut down to CDR3 DNA, 45 bases in frame from base 1.

Comment on this clonotype: Its recognized antigen is unknown. No base-level quality is on record; no much larger clone is a single base apart.

The sample's treatment or condition label is to be understood as: allogeneic hematopoietic cell transplantation with graft depleted of TCRalphabeta T cells and CD19 B cells. Transplant recipients were children who received TCRalphabeta/CD19-depleted allogeneic hematopoietic cell grafts. The sequence is built from TRBV5-1 and TRBJ2-3; 8 central nucleotides agree with TRBD1. The clonotype was recovered from a male patient younger than 18 who had a stem cell transplant for acute lymphoblastic leukemia, so the T cells may come from the graft donor. The sample here was PBMCs, mostly from graft donor cells, taken 360 days after TCRalphabeta/CD19-depleted stem cell transplant. The CDR3 region: CASSLRGQGTDTQYF. The DNA is as follows: TGCGCCAGCAGCTTGAGGGGACAGGGCACAGATACGCAGTATTTT.